The 16 T cell receptor beta chains below were found in one sample sequenced in a study of graft-versus-host responses after intestinal transplantation. These receptors have no known antigen. This table comes from immunoSEQ multiplex PCR, and its TCRdb copy is limited to in-frame clones, with some not included. The sample shows about 110,000 clones, about 92% of them seen only once. The material was unstimulated CD8+ T cells sorted from spleen or lymph node cells, obtained before transplant. The receptors stem from a human donor who was the organ donor for an intestinal transplant.

V is TRBV5-4 and J is TRBJ2-1; 9 bases map to TRBD2. Germline lookup yields CDR1 SGHNT and CDR2 YYREEE (reference sequence). The CDR3 length is 18 residues. V dropped 0 bases and J dropped 10; count of bases not matched to a gene: 17. Written as DNA, the CDR3 is TGTGCCAGCAGCTTGGTCCCCTCCCTAGGGACTAGCCGCCGGGAGCAGTTCTTC. This gives the protein CASSLVPSLGTSRREQFF.

CDR3 nucleotide sequence: TGTGCCAGCAGCGCAGGGACTGGAAACACCATATATTTT. Translating it yields CASSAGTGNTIYF. The chain combines TRBV9 with TRBJ1-3; D perhaps matches TRBD1 (5 bases). This CDR3 spans 13 amino acids. Germline values: CDR1 SGDLS, CDR2 YYNGEE. V gave up 3 bases and J gave up 2 bases, with 6 bases separating them.

The rearrangement joins TRBV4-1 to TRBJ2-3; D perhaps matches TRBD2 (5 bases). The germline V and J ends were trimmed by 1 base and 8 bases, with 13 bases remaining between them. This CDR3 contains 14 residues. Germline V gene lookup returns CDR1 MGHRA and CDR2 YSYEKL. The CDR3 DNA sequence: TGCGCCAGCAGCCAAGTCCTGGCCCGGGGTACGCAGTATTTT. The encoded protein is CASSQVLARGTQYF.

This clone was found a few times. The chain has TRBV6-5 and TRBJ2-1, with 9 bases aligning to TRBD1. V shed 6 bases, J shed 6 bases, and the junction held 6 bases outside the gene matches. The V gene's germline CDR1 is MNHEY and CDR2 SVGAGI. The CDR3 runs 14 residues. Written as DNA, the CDR3 is TGTGCCAGCAGGAGGGACAGGGCTGGCAATGAGCAGTTCTTC. Translated, it gives CASRRDRAGNEQFF.

The rearrangement joins TRBV11-2 to TRBJ2-2, with D maybe TRBD2 (6 bases). CDR1 and CDR2 (germline): SGHAT, FQNNGV. With 0 bases removed from V and 6 bases from J, the gap between germline ends came to 20 bases. This CDR3 contains 18 residues. CDR3 nucleotide sequence: TGTGCCAGCAGCTTAGATAGTATCGGTAGCGGAGGGGCCGGGGAGCTGTTTTTT. It specifies CASSLDSIGSGGAGELFF.

CDR3 coding DNA: TGTGCCAGTAGCGGGACATTACACACCTTC. Residues: CASSGTLHTF. V is TRBV19 and J is TRBJ1-2; D might be TRBD1 (6 bases). From germline, CDR1 is LNHDA and CDR2 SQIVND (reference sequence). The V and J ends lost 6 bases and 12 bases respectively, with 11 bases between them. The CDR3 is 10 residues long.

The V call is TRBV4-2, the J call TRBJ2-1; 9 nucleotides line up with TRBD1. The length of the CDR3 is 16 residues. V lost 2 bases to trimming and J lost 8 bases; unmatched junction nucleotides: 10. Germline V gene lookup returns CDR1 LGHNA and CDR2 YNFKEQ. This chain's CDR3 is CASSQPGQGIGDEQFF. The CDR3 DNA sequence: TGTGCCAGCAGCCAACCCGGACAGGGGATCGGGGATGAGCAGTTCTTC.

The chain links TRBV27 to TRBJ2-2; tentatively, D is TRBD1 (6 bases). Germline V gene data show CDR1 as MNHEY and CDR2 as SMNVEV (reference sequence). Deletions cut 5 bases from V and 5 bases from J, with 9 bases between. The CDR3 is made up of 13 amino acids. The CDR3 DNA reads as TGTGCCAGCAGTCCACAGGGTACCGGGGAGCTGTTTTTT. As protein: CASSPQGTGELFF.

The J gene is TRBJ1-2, the V gene TRBV4-1; the D gene is possibly TRBD1 (5 bases). The V end was cut by 1 base, the J end by 1 base, with 10 bases between. CDR3 length: 15 amino acids. Germline CDR1 and CDR2: MGHRA and YSYEKL. CDR3 amino acids: CASSQGPGDNYGYTF. Written as DNA, the CDR3 is TGCGCCAGCAGCCAAGGGCCGGGGGATAACTATGGCTACACCTTC.

This clone was recorded only once. The chain combines TRBV4-3 with TRBJ2-2; TRBD1 aligns across 8 bases. The germline CDR1 and CDR2 sequences are LGHNA and YSLEER. Trimming removed 2 bases from V and 4 bases from J; junction bases left unmatched: 15. This CDR3 has 19 amino acids. DNA of the CDR3: TGCGCCAGCAGCCAATGGTACAGGGGGGAAGGGTTCCCCACCGGGGAGCTGTTTTTT. Its translation is CASSQWYRGEGFPTGELFF.

Notes on this clone: Germline and junction disagree at one end, which may indicate a read error. The chain employs TRBV5-1 and TRBJ2-7; D gene unclear. Germline V gene lookup returns CDR1 SGHRS and CDR2 YFSETQ. The CDR3 extends over 13 amino acids. The CDR3 bases are TGCGCCAGCAGCCCGATAAGCTCCTACGAGCGGTACTTC. Its translation is CASSPISSYERYF.

As concerns this clone: A junction boundary mismatches the germline segment, possibly from a read error. The chain employs TRBV5-4 and TRBJ2-7; 7 nucleotides match TRBD1. Looked up from germline, CDR1 is SGHNT and CDR2 is YYREEE (reference sequence). The CDR3 consists of 15 residues. CDR3 region: CASSQDPTGPNEQYF. In DNA form, the CDR3 reads TGCGCCAGCAGCCAAGATCCGACAGGGCCCAACGAGCAGTACTTC.

The gene calls are TRBV27 and TRBJ2-7, with 9 bases fitting TRBD2. V trimming: 5 bases; J trimming: 3 bases; junction bases outside the gene matches: 8. This CDR3 is 15 amino acids long. Germline values: CDR1 MNHEY, CDR2 SMNVEV (reference sequence). CDR3 sequence reads: CASSTRLAANYEQYF. The CDR3 DNA reads TGTGCCAGCAGTACCCGACTAGCGGCCAACTACGAGCAGTACTTC.

The chain has TRBV4-3 and TRBJ2-1; 7 nucleotides align to TRBD2. With 1 base clipped from V and 1 base from J, the junction kept 4 bases outside the gene matches. Germline-derived CDR1 and CDR2 are LGHNA and YSLEER. The CDR3 length is 16 residues. The CDR3: CASSQAGGSSYNEQFF. In nucleotides, the CDR3 is TGCGCCAGCAGCCAAGCGGGCGGGAGTTCCTACAATGAGCAGTTCTTC.

This sequence joins TRBV28 and TRBJ2-5; TRBD1 aligns across 8 bases. The ends lost 2 bases at V and 11 bases at J; junction bases unmatched: 13. Looked up from germline, CDR1 is MDHEN and CDR2 is SYDVKM. The CDR3 covers 15 residues. CDR3 nucleotides: TGTGCCAGCAGTTTACAGGGGGCGGCATCTTGGCTGCAGTACTTC. Translating it yields CASSLQGAASWLQYF. The entire variable domain, with the rest obtained from reference TRBV28 and TRBJ2-5, is as follows: DVKVTQSSRYLVKRTGEKVFLECVQDMDHENMFWYRQDPGLGLRLIYFSYDVKMKEKGDIPEGYSVSREKKERFSLILESASTNQTSMYLCASSLQGAASWLQYFGPGTRLLVL.

J is TRBJ2-3 and V is TRBV19; D perhaps matches TRBD1 (6 bases). The germline V and J ends were trimmed by 5 bases and 5 bases, with 17 bases remaining between them. This CDR3 is built from 15 residues. Germline V gives CDR1 LNHDA, CDR2 SQIVND (reference sequence). The CDR3 bases are TGTGCCAGTAGTCCGTGGTCAGGGGCAGGAGATACGCAGTATTTT. Encoded protein: CASSPWSGAGDTQYF.